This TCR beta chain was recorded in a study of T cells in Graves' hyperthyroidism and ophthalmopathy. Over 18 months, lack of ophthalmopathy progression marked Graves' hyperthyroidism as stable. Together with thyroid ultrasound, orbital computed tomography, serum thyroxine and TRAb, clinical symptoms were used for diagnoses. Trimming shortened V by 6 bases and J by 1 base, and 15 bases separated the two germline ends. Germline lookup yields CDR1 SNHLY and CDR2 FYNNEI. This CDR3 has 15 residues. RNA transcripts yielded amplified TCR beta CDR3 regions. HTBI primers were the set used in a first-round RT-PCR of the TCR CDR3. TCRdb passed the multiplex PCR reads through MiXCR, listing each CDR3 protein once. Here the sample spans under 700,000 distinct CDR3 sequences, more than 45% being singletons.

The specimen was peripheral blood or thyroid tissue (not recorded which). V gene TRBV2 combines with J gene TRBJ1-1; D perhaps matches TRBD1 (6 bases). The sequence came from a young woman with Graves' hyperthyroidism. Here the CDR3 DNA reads TGTGCCAGCAGCGTTCGGGGACAAACGAACACTGAAGCTTTCTTT. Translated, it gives CASSVRGQTNTEAFF.